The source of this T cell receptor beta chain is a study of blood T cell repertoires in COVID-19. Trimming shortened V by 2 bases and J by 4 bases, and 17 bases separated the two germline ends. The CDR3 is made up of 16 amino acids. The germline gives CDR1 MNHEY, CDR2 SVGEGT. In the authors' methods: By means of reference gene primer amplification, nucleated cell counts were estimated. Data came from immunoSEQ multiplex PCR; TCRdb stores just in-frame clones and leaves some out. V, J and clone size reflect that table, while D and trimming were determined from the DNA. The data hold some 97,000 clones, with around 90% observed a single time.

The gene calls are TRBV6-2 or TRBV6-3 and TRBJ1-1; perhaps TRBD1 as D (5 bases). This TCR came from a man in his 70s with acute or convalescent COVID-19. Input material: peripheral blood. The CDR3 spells CASSYGETGWGTEAFF. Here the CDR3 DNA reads TGTGCCAGCAGTTACGGCGAAACAGGTTGGGGCACTGAAGCTTTCTTT.